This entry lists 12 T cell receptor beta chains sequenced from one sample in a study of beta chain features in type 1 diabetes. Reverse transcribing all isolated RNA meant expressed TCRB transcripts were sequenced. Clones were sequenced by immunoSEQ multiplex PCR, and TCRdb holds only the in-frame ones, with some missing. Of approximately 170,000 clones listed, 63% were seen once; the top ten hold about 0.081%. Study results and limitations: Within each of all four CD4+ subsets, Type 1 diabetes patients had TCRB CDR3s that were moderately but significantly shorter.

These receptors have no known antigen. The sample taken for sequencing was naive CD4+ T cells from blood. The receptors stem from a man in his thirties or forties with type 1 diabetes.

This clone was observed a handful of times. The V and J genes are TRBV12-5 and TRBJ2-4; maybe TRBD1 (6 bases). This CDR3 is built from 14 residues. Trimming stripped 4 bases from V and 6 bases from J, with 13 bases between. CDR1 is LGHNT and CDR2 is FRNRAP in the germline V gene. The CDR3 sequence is CASGSPSRGNIQYF. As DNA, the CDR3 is TGTGCTAGTGGTTCCCCATCCAGGGGAAACATTCAGTACTTC.

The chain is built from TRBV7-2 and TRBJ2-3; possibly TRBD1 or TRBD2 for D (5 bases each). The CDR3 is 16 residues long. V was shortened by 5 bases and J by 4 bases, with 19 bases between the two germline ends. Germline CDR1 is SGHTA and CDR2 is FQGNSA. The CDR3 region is CASSALPGTLSDTQYF. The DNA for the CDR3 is TGTGCCAGCAGCGCACTGCCGGGGACGTTATCAGATACGCAGTATTTT.

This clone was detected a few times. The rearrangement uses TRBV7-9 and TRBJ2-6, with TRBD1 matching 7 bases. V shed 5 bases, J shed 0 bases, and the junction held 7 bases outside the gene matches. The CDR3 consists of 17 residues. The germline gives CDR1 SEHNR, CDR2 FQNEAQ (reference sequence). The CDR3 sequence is CASSDGQAFSGANVLTF. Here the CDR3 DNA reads TGTGCCAGCAGCGATGGACAGGCGTTCTCTGGGGCCAACGTCCTGACTTTC. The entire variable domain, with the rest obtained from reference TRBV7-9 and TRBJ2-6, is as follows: DTGVSQNPRHKITKRGQNVTFRCDPISEHNRLYWYRQTLGQGPEFLTYFQNEAQLEKSRLLSDRFSAERPKGSFSTLEIQRTEQGDSAMYLCASSDGQAFSGANVLTFGAGSRLTVL.

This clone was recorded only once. CDR3 sequence reads: CASSLTRGLIDEQFF. CDR3 in DNA: TGTGCCAGCAGCTTAACCAGAGGGCTGATCGATGAGCAGTTCTTC. This chain connects TRBV7-2 to TRBJ2-1; a weak D match, TRBD2 (5 bases). V lost 2 bases, J lost 8 bases, and 16 bases lay in between. Germline V CDR1 and CDR2: SGHTA, FQGNSA. The CDR3 sequence is 15 residues long.

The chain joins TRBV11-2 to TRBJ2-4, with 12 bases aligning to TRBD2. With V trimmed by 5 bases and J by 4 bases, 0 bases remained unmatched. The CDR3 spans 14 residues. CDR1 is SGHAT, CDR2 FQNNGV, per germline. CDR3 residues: CASSGLAGKNIQYF. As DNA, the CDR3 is TGTGCCAGCAGCGGACTAGCGGGGAAAAACATTCAGTACTTC.

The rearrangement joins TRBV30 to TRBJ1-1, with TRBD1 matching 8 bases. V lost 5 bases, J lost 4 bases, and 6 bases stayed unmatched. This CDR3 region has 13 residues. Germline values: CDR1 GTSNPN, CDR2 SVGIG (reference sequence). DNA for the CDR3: TGTGCCTGGGGCAGGGGGCTGAGCACTGAAGCTTTCTTT. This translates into CAWGRGLSTEAFF.

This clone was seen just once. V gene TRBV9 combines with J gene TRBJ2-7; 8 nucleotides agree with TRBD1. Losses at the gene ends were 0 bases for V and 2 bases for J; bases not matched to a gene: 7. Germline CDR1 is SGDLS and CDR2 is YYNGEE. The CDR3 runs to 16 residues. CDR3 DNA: TGTGCCAGCAGCGTAGTCCCAACAGGGGGTACCTACGAGCAGTACTTC. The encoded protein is CASSVVPTGGTYEQYF.

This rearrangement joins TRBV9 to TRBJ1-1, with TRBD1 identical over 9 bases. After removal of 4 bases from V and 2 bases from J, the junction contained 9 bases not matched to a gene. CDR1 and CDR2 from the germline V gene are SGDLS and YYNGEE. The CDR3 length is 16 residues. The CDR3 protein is CASSSYRGQENTEAFF. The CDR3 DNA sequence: TGTGCCAGCAGCTCGTACAGGGGGCAGGAAAACACTGAAGCTTTCTTT. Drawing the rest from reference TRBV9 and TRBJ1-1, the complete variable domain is DSGVTQTPKHLITATGQRVTLRCSPRSGDLSVYWYQQSLDQGLQFLIQYYNGEERAKGNILERFSAQQFPDLHSELNLSSLELGDSALYFCASSSYRGQENTEAFFGQGTRLTVV.

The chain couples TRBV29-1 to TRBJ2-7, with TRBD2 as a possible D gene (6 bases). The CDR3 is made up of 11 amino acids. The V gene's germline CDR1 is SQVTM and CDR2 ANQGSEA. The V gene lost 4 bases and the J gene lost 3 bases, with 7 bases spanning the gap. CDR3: CSVAEGYEQYF. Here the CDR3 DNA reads TGCAGCGTTGCGGAGGGCTACGAGCAGTACTTC.

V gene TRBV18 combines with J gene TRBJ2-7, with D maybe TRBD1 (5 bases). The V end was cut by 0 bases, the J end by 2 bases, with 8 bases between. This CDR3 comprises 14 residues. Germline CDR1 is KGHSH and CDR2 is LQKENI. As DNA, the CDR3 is TGTGCCAGCTCACCACCGACAGTTGCCTACGAGCAGTACTTC. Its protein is CASSPPTVAYEQYF.

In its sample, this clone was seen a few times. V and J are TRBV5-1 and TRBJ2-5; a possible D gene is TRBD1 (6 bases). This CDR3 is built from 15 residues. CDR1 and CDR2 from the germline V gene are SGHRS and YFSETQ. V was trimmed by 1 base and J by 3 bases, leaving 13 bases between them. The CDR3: CASSLYPGAEETQYF. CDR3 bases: TGCGCCAGCAGCTTGTACCCAGGGGCGGAAGAGACCCAGTACTTC. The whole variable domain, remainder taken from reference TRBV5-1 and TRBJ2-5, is KAGVTQTPRYLIKTRGQQVTLSCSPISGHRSVSWYQQTPGQGLQFLFEYFSETQRNKGNFPGRFSGRQFSNSRSEMNVSTLELGDSALYLCASSLYPGAEETQYFGPGTRLLVL.

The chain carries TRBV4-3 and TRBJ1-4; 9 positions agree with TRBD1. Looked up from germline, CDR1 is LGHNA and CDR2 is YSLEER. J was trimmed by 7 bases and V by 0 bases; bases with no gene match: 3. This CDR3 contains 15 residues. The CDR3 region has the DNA TGCGCCAGCAGCCAAGAGGGGACAGGGAGTGAAAAACTGTTTTTT. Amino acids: CASSQEGTGSEKLFF.